The clone carrying this T cell receptor beta chain was detected a few times. Its antigen is undetermined. These data belong to a study of blood T cells in healthy people across ages. For the study at large: Researchers report that template switching captured about one barcoded beta molecule per two T cells.

Study-wide points: The diversity estimates, figures obtained from one million T cells, were considered underestimates.

The sample, about 10 milliliters of peripheral blood, was drawn from each donor. Isolated PBMCs totaled at least 6 million in each sample. The CDR3 has 14 amino acids. Trimming left V 3 bases short and J 7 bases short, with 15 bases between. Germline-derived CDR1 and CDR2 are KGHDR and SFDVKD. Primers used in a second PCR of about 7 to 11 cycles were a sample-barcoded 5' primer and a J-beta primer mix. TCRdb processed the 5' RACE reads anew with MiXCR; each CDR3 protein has one entry. This table holds around 1.1 million distinct CDR3 sequences, more than 30% found once. Sequenced: blood. This TCR was recovered from a man younger than 35 in good health. V and J are TRBV24-1 and TRBJ2-7, with D tentatively TRBD1 (5 bases). The CDR3 DNA follows: TGTGCCACCAGTGATACAGACAGCTACAATGAGCAGTACTTC. It codes for CATSDTDSYNEQYF.